In this sample, the clone carrying this TCR beta chain turned up a few times. Study processing details: Reference gene primer amplification in the assay estimated nucleated cell counts. Assay: immunoSEQ multiplex PCR; the TCRdb copy retains only in-frame clones and omits some. V, J and clone size are taken as reported in that table, and D and trimming were inferred from the DNA itself. The sample carries just under 350,000 clones, around 83% recorded once. This CDR3 comprises 19 residues. The V segment lost 0 bases and the J segment 2 bases; nucleotides outside the gene matches: 9. From germline, CDR1 is LGHNA and CDR2 YSLEER. These data originate in a study of blood T cell repertoires in COVID-19. About the research overall: From the United States, Italy and Spain came samples of acute and convalescent COVID-19. PBMCs, B-cell-depleted T cells, or T cells provided the cDNA or gDNA that made up the material.

The V gene is TRBV4-3, the J gene TRBJ2-1, with 11 bases fitting TRBD2. Sequencing was carried out using peripheral blood. The sequence was collected from a man younger than 45 with active or convalescent COVID-19. The CDR3 loop reads CASSQDHPTSGSAYNEQFF. The CDR3 DNA follows: TGCGCCAGCAGCCAAGATCACCCAACTAGCGGGAGTGCCTACAATGAGCAGTTCTTC.